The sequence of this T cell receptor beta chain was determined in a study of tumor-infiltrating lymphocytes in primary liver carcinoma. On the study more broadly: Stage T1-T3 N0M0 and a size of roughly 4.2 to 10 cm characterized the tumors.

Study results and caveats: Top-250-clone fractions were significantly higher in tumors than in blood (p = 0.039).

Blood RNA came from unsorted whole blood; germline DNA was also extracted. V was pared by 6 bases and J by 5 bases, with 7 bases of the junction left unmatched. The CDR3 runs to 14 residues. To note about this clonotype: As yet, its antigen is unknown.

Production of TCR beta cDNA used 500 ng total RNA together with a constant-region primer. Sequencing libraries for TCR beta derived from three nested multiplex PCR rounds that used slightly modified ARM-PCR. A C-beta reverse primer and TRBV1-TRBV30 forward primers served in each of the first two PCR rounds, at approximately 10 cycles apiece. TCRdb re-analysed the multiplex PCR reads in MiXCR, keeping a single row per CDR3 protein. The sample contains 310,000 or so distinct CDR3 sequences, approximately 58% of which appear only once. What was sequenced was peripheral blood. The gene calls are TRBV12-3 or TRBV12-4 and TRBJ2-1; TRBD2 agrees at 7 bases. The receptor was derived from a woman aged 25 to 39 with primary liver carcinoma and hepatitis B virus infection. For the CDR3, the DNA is TGTGCCAGCAGGGCGGGAGATTCCCACAATGAGCAGTTCTTC. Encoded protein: CASRAGDSHNEQFF.